The source of this T cell receptor beta chain is a study of OX40 agonist ivuxolimab in advanced cancers. The assay was immunoSEQ multiplex PCR, and TCRdb's table has in-frame clones only and misses some. The sample lists over 65,000 clones; more than 80% were seen once. The germline V gene encodes CDR1 SGHAT and CDR2 FQNNGV. Trimming cost V 5 bases and J 8 bases; bases outside gene matches: 8. This CDR3 spans 13 amino acids. This chain joins TRBV11-2 and TRBJ1-2, with 7 positions matching TRBD1. This clonotype originated in an adult with an advanced solid tumor such as melanoma, head and neck, liver or kidney cancer. The sequenced sample was CD4+ or CD8+ T cells sorted from blood, obtained in a trial of the OX40 agonist ivuxolimab. The CDR3 bases are TGTGCCAGCAGCCTGGACAGGACTAGAGGCTACACCTTC. Translating it yields CASSLDRTRGYTF.